Listed here are 28 T cell receptor beta chains from one sample, sequenced in a study of cytomegalovirus exposure and HLA in healthy donors. With 60 Vbeta and 13 Jbeta primers, the PCR was carried out. Repertoires were generated with immunoSEQ multiplex PCR, while TCRdb's copy carries only in-frame clones and drops some. The sample gives about 160,000 clones, approximately 80% of which show up once; 7% to 8.5% is in the top ten. Material: PBMCs. These TCRs come from a male donor in good health and CMV-seropositive.

The chain couples TRBV29-1 to TRBJ2-5, with no clear D. CDR1 is SQVTM and CDR2 is ANQGSEA in the germline V gene. Trimming shortened V by 7 bases and J by 5 bases, and 11 bases separated the two germline ends. There are 11 residues in the CDR3. The CDR3 reads CSAVGRETQYF. CDR3 nucleotides: TGCAGCGCCGTGGGCCGGGAGACCCAGTACTTC.

J is TRBJ1-2 and V is TRBV18; tentative D call: TRBD1 (6 bases). The CDR3 is made up of 14 amino acids. V shed 1 base and J shed 13 bases, with 19 bases lying between them. CDR1 KGHSH and CDR2 LQKENI come from the germline V gene. In nucleotides, the CDR3 is TGTGCCAGCTCACCACAGGACAGCCCGGCGGGGGTCACCTTC. It codes for CASSPQDSPAGVTF.

This chain links TRBV5-5 with TRBJ1-1; TRBD1 agrees at 7 bases. The CDR3 spans 15 residues. Germline V gene lookup returns CDR1 SGHKS and CDR2 YYEKEE (reference sequence). J lost 2 bases, V lost 3 bases, and 7 bases had no gene match. In DNA form, the CDR3 reads TGTGCCAGCAGCTCGGCGAGGACAGGCAACACTGAAGCTTTCTTT. Its translation: CASSSARTGNTEAFF. The full variable domain, completed using reference TRBV5-5 and TRBJ1-1, is DAGVTQSPTHLIKTRGQQVTLRCSPISGHKSVSWYQQVLGQGPQFIFQYYEKEERGRGNFPDRFSARQFPNYSSELNVNALLLGDSALYLCASSSARTGNTEAFFGQGTRLTVV.

The chain is built from TRBV15 and TRBJ1-4, with D hard to call. V shed 1 base and J shed 3 bases, with 9 bases lying between them. Germline V lookup: CDR1 LNHNV, CDR2 YYDKDF (reference sequence). The CDR3 has 15 amino acids. CDR3 in DNA: TGTGCCACCAGCAGAGGAGGGTGGGCTAATGAAAAACTGTTTTTT. Translating it yields CATSRGGWANEKLFF.

The gene calls are TRBV6-4 and TRBJ2-1; TRBD1 aligns across 9 bases. The CDR3 runs to 16 residues. Trimming took 4 bases from V and 7 from J; bases not matched to a gene: 11. Germline CDR1 reads MRHNA; CDR2 reads SNTAGT. This CDR3 is CASSASTGGEFNEQFF. In nucleotides, the CDR3 is TGTGCCAGCAGTGCCTCGACAGGGGGTGAATTTAATGAGCAGTTCTTC.

The genes are TRBV6-5 and TRBJ1-1; D remains ambiguous. This CDR3 spans 13 amino acids. CDR1 is MNHEY and CDR2 is SVGAGI in the germline V gene. V was clipped by 7 bases and J by 5 bases, with 14 bases between them. In DNA form, the CDR3 reads TGTGCCAGCACCCCAGTGGGAGGAACTGAAGCTTTCTTT. Translated, it gives CASTPVGGTEAFF.

The sample holds one count of this clone. The J gene is TRBJ2-7, the V gene TRBV7-9, with 10 nucleotides matching TRBD1. Germline V gives CDR1 SEHNR, CDR2 FQNEAQ (reference sequence). The J segment lost 2 bases and the V segment lost 0 bases, leaving 4 bases of the junction unmatched. The CDR3 contains 16 residues. The CDR3 spells CASSLARDRGPYEQYF. CDR3 coding DNA: TGTGCCAGCAGCTTAGCGCGGGACAGGGGCCCCTACGAGCAGTACTTC.

V gene TRBV18 combines with J gene TRBJ2-5; 14 bases line up with TRBD2. Germline lookup yields CDR1 KGHSH and CDR2 LQKENI. Unmatched junction bases numbered 6, after V lost 5 bases and J lost 1 base. The CDR3 runs to 17 residues. CDR3 protein: CASSSGLAGDTQETQYF. In nucleotides, the CDR3 is TGTGCCAGCTCATCGGGACTAGCGGGGGATACCCAAGAGACCCAGTACTTC.

The chain combines TRBV2 with TRBJ1-1, with D unclear. Germline CDR1 is SNHLY and CDR2 is FYNNEI. With 4 bases removed from V and 1 base from J, the gap between germline ends came to 13 bases. There are 15 residues in the CDR3. CDR3 in amino acids: CASSAFTGRNTEAFF. As DNA, the CDR3 is TGTGCCAGCAGTGCATTCACGGGTCGGAACACTGAAGCTTTCTTT.

The V and J genes are TRBV7-2 and TRBJ2-3, with a weak D call TRBD1 (6 bases). CDR3 length: 19 amino acids. V shed 5 bases and J shed 4 bases, with 28 bases lying between them. Germline-derived CDR1 and CDR2 are SGHTA and FQGNSA. The CDR3 reads CASSRRAKVHDRIADTQYF. CDR3 sequence (DNA): TGTGCCAGCAGCCGACGGGCTAAAGTCCATGACAGGATCGCAGATACGCAGTATTTT.

Details on this clone: Sequence at one end of the junction differs from germline and may be a read error. The chain couples TRBV2 to TRBJ1-5; tentatively, D is TRBD1 (6 bases). Germline CDR1 reads SNHLY; CDR2 reads FYNNEI. The CDR3 runs to 14 residues. CDR3 in amino acids: CASSEAGVNQPQHF. The CDR3, as DNA: TGTGCCAGCAGCGAAGCAGGGGTCAATCAGCCCCAGCATTTT. Supplemented by reference TRBV2 and TRBJ1-5, the full variable domain reads EPEVTQTPSHQVTQMGQEVILRCVPISNHLYFYWYRQILGQKVEFLVSFYNNEISEKSEIFDDQFSVERPDGSNFTLKIRSTKLEDSAMYFCASSEAGVNQPQHFGDGTRLSIL.

This chain uses TRBV7-8 with TRBJ2-7, with D unclear. The CDR3 runs 15 residues. Germline lookup yields CDR1 SGHVS and CDR2 FQNEAQ. Between the trimmed V and J ends, which lost 1 base and 5 bases, there was a span of 15 bases. DNA for the CDR3: TGTGCCAGCAGCTTAGGCGGCAGCGCCATCCACGAGCAGTACTTC. Its protein product is CASSLGGSAIHEQYF.

V usage is TRBV5-4 and J usage is TRBJ1-1, with TRBD1 identical over 7 bases. The ends lost 4 bases at V and 6 bases at J; junction bases unmatched: 12. The CDR3 sequence is 15 residues long. Germline CDR1 and CDR2: SGHNT and YYREEE (reference sequence). In DNA form, the CDR3 reads TGTGCCAGCAGCGTGGCCCTCACAGGGGTCGCTGAAGCTTTCTTT. It yields the protein CASSVALTGVAEAFF.

This clone was seen more than once but under ten times. The chain uses TRBV6-1 and TRBJ2-2; 7 nucleotides agree with TRBD2. The CDR3 is 14 amino acids. Losses at the gene ends were 10 bases for V and 5 bases for J; bases not matched to a gene: 10. The germline V gene has CDR1 MNHNS and CDR2 SASEGT. The DNA of the CDR3 is TGTGCCACCCTGGGAGGGGCGGGAACCGGGGAGCTGTTTTTT. Its translation: CATLGGAGTGELFF.

This clone appeared a few times. The chain joins TRBV19 to TRBJ1-1; D remains unclear. The length of the CDR3 is 14 residues. The V and J ends lost 7 bases and 5 bases respectively, with 17 bases between them. Germline V gene sequence: CDR1 LNHDA, CDR2 SQIVND (reference sequence). The CDR3 sequence: CASTMIGPGTEAFF. CDR3 nucleotide sequence: TGTGCCAGTACCATGATAGGCCCGGGTACTGAAGCTTTCTTT.

The genes are TRBV19 and TRBJ2-2, with 10 bases that match TRBD1. The germline CDR1 and CDR2 sequences are LNHDA and SQIVND (reference sequence). This CDR3 region has 16 residues. The J segment lost 7 bases and the V segment lost 8 bases, leaving 13 bases of the junction unmatched. CDR3 residues: CASDQTGTGVVGELFF. The CDR3 bases are TGTGCCAGTGACCAAACCGGGACAGGGGTGGTCGGGGAGCTGTTTTTT. Together with reference TRBV19 and TRBJ2-2, the CDR3 gives the full variable domain: DGGITQSPKYLFRKEGQNVTLSCEQNLNHDAMYWYRQDPGQGLRLIYYSQIVNDFQKGDIAEGYSVSREKKESFPLTVTSAQKNPTAFYLCASDQTGTGVVGELFFGEGSRLTVL.

A few counts support this clone. The chain combines TRBV9 with TRBJ2-2; D not certain. The germline gives CDR1 SGDLS, CDR2 YYNGEE. Trimming removed 4 bases from V and 0 bases from J, with 13 bases in between. The CDR3 has 16 amino acids. CDR3 amino acids: CASSPDGFANTGELFF. The CDR3 nucleotides are TGTGCCAGCAGCCCTGACGGGTTCGCGAACACCGGGGAGCTGTTTTTT.

This sequence joins TRBV2 and TRBJ2-7, with D possibly being TRBD1 (5 bases). Germline V gene data show CDR1 as SNHLY and CDR2 as FYNNEI. V was trimmed by 2 bases and J by 3 bases, leaving 11 bases between them. The CDR3 is made up of 14 amino acids. The CDR3 sequence is CASSERGMGYEQYF. The CDR3 DNA is TGTGCCAGCAGTGAAAGGGGAATGGGCTACGAGCAGTACTTC.

V is TRBV4-2 and J is TRBJ2-3, with D possibly TRBD1 on 6 matching bases. Trimming took 0 bases from V and 7 from J, leaving 11 bases between them. Germline V gene lookup returns CDR1 LGHNA and CDR2 YNFKEQ. This CDR3 is 14 amino acids long. In nucleotides, the CDR3 is TGTGCCAGCAGCCAAGATCGCCAGGGGTATACGCAGTATTTT. Its translation is CASSQDRQGYTQYF.

The V call is TRBV27, the J call TRBJ1-6; TRBD1 is a possible D gene (6 bases). This CDR3 region has 15 residues. Germline CDR1 MNHEY, CDR2 SMNVEV (reference sequence). V lost 1 base, J lost 9 bases, and 13 bases lay in between. The DNA of the CDR3 is TGTGCCAGCAGTTTATTTGGGGGCGCGGGTTCACCCCTCCACTTT. It is translated as CASSLFGGAGSPLHF.

This clone was counted only a few times. V gene TRBV6-5 combines with J gene TRBJ1-1; D remains unclear. V dropped 0 bases and J dropped 0 bases, with 11 bases sitting between them. Germline V CDR1 and CDR2: MNHEY, SVGAGI. The CDR3 contains 16 residues. CDR3 bases: TGTGCCAGCAGTTACTCGAGTAACCGGTTGAACACTGAAGCTTTCTTT. Translating it yields CASSYSSNRLNTEAFF.

The chain carries TRBV5-1 and TRBJ2-7, with 9 nucleotides matching TRBD1. The CDR3 runs 12 residues. With 4 bases clipped from V and 8 bases from J, the junction kept 4 bases outside the gene matches. CDR1 is SGHRS and CDR2 is YFSETQ in the germline V gene. Here the CDR3 DNA reads TGCGCCAGCAGCGAGGGACAGGGCAAGCAGTACTTC. Its translation is CASSEGQGKQYF.

The sample holds a few counts of this clone. The V call is TRBV6-1, the J call TRBJ1-4; 7 bases are a match to TRBD1. CDR1 and CDR2 (germline): MNHNS, SASEGT. With 8 bases clipped from V and 5 bases from J, the junction kept 2 bases outside the gene matches. The CDR3 has 12 residues. Here the CDR3 reads CASGTANEKLFF. CDR3 bases: TGTGCCAGCGGGACAGCAAATGAAAAACTGTTTTTT.

This clone was recorded only once. This chain links TRBV7-9 with TRBJ1-6, with TRBD1 matching 9 bases. CDR1 and CDR2 from the germline V gene are SEHNR and FQNEAQ (reference sequence). CDR3 length equals 14 residues. The J segment lost 8 bases and the V segment lost 4 bases, leaving 3 bases of the junction unmatched. CDR3 in DNA: TGTGCCAGCAGCTGGGACAGGGTGTATTCACCCCTCCACTTT. It translates to CASSWDRVYSPLHF.

The V gene is TRBV2, the J gene TRBJ2-1, with a tentative D call TRBD2 (5 bases). Trimming took off 9 bases at V and 0 bases at J, with 18 bases between the two ends. This CDR3 has 16 amino acids. Germline assignment: CDR1 SNHLY and CDR2 FYNNEI. Here the CDR3 DNA reads TGTGCCAGTCTTGGGGAGCCCTATTACTCCTACAATGAGCAGTTCTTC. Translating it yields CASLGEPYYSYNEQFF.

V usage is TRBV4-1 and J usage is TRBJ2-1; TRBD2 aligns across 10 bases. Germline assignment: CDR1 MGHRA and CDR2 YSYEKL. This CDR3 region has 16 residues. Trimming removed 0 bases from V and 6 bases from J; junction bases left unmatched: 5. As DNA, the CDR3 is TGCGCCAGCAGCCAAGAATGGCTAGCGGGGGCCAATGAGCAGTTCTTC. This sequence encodes CASSQEWLAGANEQFF.

The chain couples TRBV7-9 to TRBJ1-2, with D possibly matching TRBD1 (5 bases). Trimming removed 4 bases from V and 3 bases from J, with 18 bases in between. This CDR3 contains 16 residues. Looked up from germline, CDR1 is SEHNR and CDR2 is FQNEAQ (reference sequence). CDR3 sequence (DNA): TGTGCCAGCAGCTCTGGGGCCGGATACCGGGACTATGGCTACACCTTC. Residues: CASSSGAGYRDYGYTF.

The gene calls are TRBV27 and TRBJ2-2; D may be TRBD1 (5 bases). Per the germline V gene, CDR1 is MNHEY and CDR2 is SMNVEV (reference sequence). Deletions cut 5 bases from V and 1 base from J, with 11 bases between. This CDR3 comprises 15 residues. CDR3 sequence (DNA): TGTGCCAGCAGTGGGGCAGGGCGGAACACCGGGGAGCTGTTTTTT. It codes for CASSGAGRNTGELFF.